The clone carrying this TCR beta chain was seen a few times. Its antigen is not known. The data belong to a study of PD-1 blockade in classical Hodgkin lymphoma. The study's findings and limits: Newly diagnosed and completely responding patients shared comparable baseline diversity. With CD4+ cells, TCR diversity rose significantly by C4D1, but not with CD8+ cells. The authors have not defined what causes the repertoire differences, possibly disease activity or prior therapy.

Every one of the patients relapsed after autologous stem cell transplantation (brentuximab vedotin exposure was variable). Best responses were complete response, partial response or progressive disease. The V gene end was trimmed by 3 bases and the J gene end by 6 bases; junction bases not matched to a gene: 4. The V gene's germline CDR1 is SGHVS and CDR2 FNYEAQ. The CDR3 sequence is 16 residues long. TCRdb's table, derived via immunoSEQ multiplex PCR, lists solely in-frame clones and lacks some. The sample holds 120,000 to 150,000 clones, about 78% seen once. This TCR derives from a human donor with classical Hodgkin lymphoma. The rearrangement links TRBV7-6 to TRBJ2-2; 13 bases fit TRBD2. Specimen: peripheral blood mononuclear cells (PBMCs), collected before the second cycle of nivolumab. The CDR3 spells CASSFRTSGSAGELFF. The CDR3 DNA reads TGTGCCAGCAGCTTCAGGACTAGCGGGAGTGCCGGGGAGCTGTTTTTT. The variable domain in full, completed from reference TRBV7-6 and TRBJ2-2, reads GAGVSQSPRYKVTKRGQDVALRCDPISGHVSLYWYRQALGQGPEFLTYFNYEAQQDKSGLPNDRFSAERPEGSISTLTIQRTEQRDSAMYRCASSFRTSGSAGELFFGEGSRLTVL.